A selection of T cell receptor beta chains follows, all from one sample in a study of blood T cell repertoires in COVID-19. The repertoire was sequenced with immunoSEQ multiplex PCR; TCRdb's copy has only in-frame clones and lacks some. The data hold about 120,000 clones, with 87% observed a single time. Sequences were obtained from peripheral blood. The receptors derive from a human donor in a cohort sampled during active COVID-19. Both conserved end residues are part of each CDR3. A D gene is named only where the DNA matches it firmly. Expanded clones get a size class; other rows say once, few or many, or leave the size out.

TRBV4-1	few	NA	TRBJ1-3	TGCGCCAGCAGCCAAGAAGGGACACTTGGAAACACCATATATTTT	CASSQEGTLGNTIYF
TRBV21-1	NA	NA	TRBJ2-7	TGTGCCAGCAGCGGACGGGACAGGAGCTCCTACGAGCAGTACTTC	CASSGRDRSSYEQYF
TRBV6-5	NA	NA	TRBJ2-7	TGTGCCAGCAGTTACAGGGCGGGAACTGCGTACGAGCAGTACTTC	CASSYRAGTAYEQYF
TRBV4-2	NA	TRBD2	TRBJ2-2	TGTGCCAGCAGCCAAGATTTGGGGGCGGGACTAGCGGCTGCCGGGGAGCTGTTTTTT	CASSQDLGAGLAAAGELFF
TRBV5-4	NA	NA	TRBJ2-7	TGTGCCAGCAGCCTGGAGGGGACAGCCTACGAGCAGTACTTC	CASSLEGTAYEQYF
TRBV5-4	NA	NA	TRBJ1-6	TGTGCCAGCAGCTTTCAGGGTAATTCACCCCTCCACTTT	CASSFQGNSPLHF
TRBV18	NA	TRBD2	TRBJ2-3	TGTGCCAGCTCACCATGGAGGAGCGGGAGTGCAGATACGCAGTATTTT	CASSPWRSGSADTQYF
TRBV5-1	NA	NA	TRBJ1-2	TGCGCCAGCAGCTTGGTTCCCCCCCCGACAGGTATATTTGTTGCCTTC	CASSLVPPPTGIFVAF
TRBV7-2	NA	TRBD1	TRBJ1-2	TGTGCCAGCAGCTTACAGGGACAGGGGATAGGGAGCTATGGCTACACCTTC	CASSLQGQGIGSYGYTF
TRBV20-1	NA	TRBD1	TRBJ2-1	TGCAGTGCTAGTTCTTCGACAGGGGATGAGCAGTTCTTC	CSASSSTGDEQFF
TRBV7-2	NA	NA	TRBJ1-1	TGTGCCAGCAGCTTAGGAGCCTTGAACACTGAAGCTTTCTTT	CASSLGALNTEAFF
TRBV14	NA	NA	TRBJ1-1	TGTGCCAGCAGCCAAGGAAACGCGGGGTCGGAAGCTTTCTTT	CASSQGNAGSEAFF
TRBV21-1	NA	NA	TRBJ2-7	TGTGCCAGCAGCAAAGCGGACAGGGGGTCCTACGAGCAGTACTTC	CASSKADRGSYEQYF
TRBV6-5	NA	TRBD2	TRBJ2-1	TGTGCCAGCAGCCGGATGAGCGGGACGTACAATGAGCAGTTCTTC	CASSRMSGTYNEQFF
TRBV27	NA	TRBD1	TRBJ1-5	TGTGCCAGCAGTCCGGGACAGTCCTATCAGCCCCAGCATTTT	CASSPGQSYQPQHF
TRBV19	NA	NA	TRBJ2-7	TGTGCCAGTAGTAGGGGGGACTCCTACGAGCAGTACTTC	CASSRGDSYEQYF
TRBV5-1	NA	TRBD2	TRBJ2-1	TGCGCCAGCAGCCCGGGACTAGCGGGAGGGCCGGGCAATGAGCAGTTCTTC	CASSPGLAGGPGNEQFF
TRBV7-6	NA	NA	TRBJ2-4	TGTGCCAGCAGCTTAGGTTTATCGGCAGCCGGAGGCAAAAACATTCAGTACTTC	CASSLGLSAAGGKNIQYF
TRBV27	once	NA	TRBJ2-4	TGTGCCAGCGGCAACAGGGCCAAAAACATTCAGTACTTC	CASGNRAKNIQYF
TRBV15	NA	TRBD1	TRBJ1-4	TGTGCCACCGGGACGGACAGGTTTAATGAAAAACTGTTTTTT	CATGTDRFNEKLFF
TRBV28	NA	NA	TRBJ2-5	TGTGCCAGCAGTTTATTGGCCAGGGGTGAGACCCAGTACTTC	CASSLLARGETQYF
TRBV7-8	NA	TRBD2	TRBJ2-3	TGTGCCAGCAGCTTACGACTAGCGGGGGGGCCGTTGGGAGATACGCAGTATTTT	CASSLRLAGGPLGDTQYF
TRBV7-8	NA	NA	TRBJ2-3	TGTGCCAGCAGCCAGGCCAATGGGAGACAGGGCACAGATACGCAGTATTTT	CASSQANGRQGTDTQYF
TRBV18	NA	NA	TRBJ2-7	TGTGCCAGCTCACCACCGTTGGCAGGCAGCTCCTACGAGCAGTACTTC	CASSPPLAGSSYEQYF
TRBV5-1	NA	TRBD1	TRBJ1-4	TGCGCCAGCAGACAGGGGGAAAAACTGTTTTTT	CASRQGEKLFF
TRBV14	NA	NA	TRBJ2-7	TGTGCCAGCAGCCCCGGTCCGGGGGCCTACGAGCAGTACTTC	CASSPGPGAYEQYF
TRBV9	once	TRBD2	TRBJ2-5	TGTGCCAGCAGCGTAGGTGCTAGCGGGAGAGGCCAAGAGACCCAGTACTTC	CASSVGASGRGQETQYF
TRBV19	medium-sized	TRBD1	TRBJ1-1	TGTGCCAGTAGGCTTACCGAGGACAGGGAGAACACTGAAGCTTTCTTT	CASRLTEDRENTEAFF
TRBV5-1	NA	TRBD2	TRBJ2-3	TGCGCCAGCAGCTCCGGACTAGATGCGGATACGCAGTATTTT	CASSSGLDADTQYF
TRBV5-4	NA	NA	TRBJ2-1	TGTGCCAGCAGCTTAGCTAAATCCCTAGATGTTTACAATGAGCAGTTCTTC	CASSLAKSLDVYNEQFF
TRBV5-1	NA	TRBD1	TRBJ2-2	TGCGCCAGCAGCTTGGCTCAGGGGGCCGGGGAGCTGTTTTTT	CASSLAQGAGELFF
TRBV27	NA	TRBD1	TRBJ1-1	TGTGCCAGCAGTTTTCGTCGGCAGGGGGACAGTGAAGCTTTCTTT	CASSFRRQGDSEAFF
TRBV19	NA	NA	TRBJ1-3	TGTGCCAGTAGTATAGGAGGGCAGAGCTCTGGAAACACCATATATTTT	CASSIGGQSSGNTIYF